This entry lists 29 T cell receptor beta chains sequenced from one sample in a study of blood T cells in healthy people across ages. A second PCR of 7 to 11 cycles used a sample-barcoded 5' primer and a J-beta primer mix. From the 5' RACE reads, TCRdb called clonotypes with MiXCR, one entry per CDR3 protein. Of approximately 690,000 distinct CDR3 sequences listed, less than 45% are singletons. Sequencing was done on a sample of blood. These receptor sequences come from a man older than 75 in good health.

This clonotype was recorded a few times. V usage is TRBV7-3 and J usage is TRBJ2-7, with D tentatively TRBD2 (6 bases). Looked up from germline, CDR1 is SGHTA and CDR2 is FQGTGA. The CDR3 covers 13 residues. Between the trimmed V and J ends, which lost 5 bases and 7 bases, there was a span of 15 bases. CDR3 in amino acids: CASSQSRRGEQYF. As DNA, the CDR3 is TGTGCCAGCAGCCAATCTAGACGGGGGGAGCAGTACTTC.

This clonotype was found once. V gene TRBV29-1 combines with J gene TRBJ2-7; 7 nucleotides match TRBD2. The CDR3 runs 11 residues. The junction had 2 bases not matched to a gene; V was cut back by 3 bases and J by 6 bases. Looked up from germline, CDR1 is SQVTM and CDR2 is ANQGSEA. CDR3 DNA sequence: TGCAGCGTTGATTGGGGGGGCGAGCAGTACTTC. Amino acid sequence: CSVDWGGEQYF.

The chain couples TRBV28 to TRBJ1-2; 8 bases map to TRBD1. With V trimmed by 2 bases and J by 4 bases, 9 bases remained unmatched. Germline assignment: CDR1 MDHEN and CDR2 SYDVKM. This CDR3 has 16 residues. The CDR3 DNA is TGTGCCAGCAGTTTAGGCAGCGACAGGGGAATCTATGGCTACACCTTC. Protein sequence: CASSLGSDRGIYGYTF.

V and J are TRBV28 and TRBJ2-7; 8 bases fit TRBD2. The CDR3 loop spans 14 amino acids. The ends lost 6 bases at V and 2 bases at J; junction bases unmatched: 6. CDR1 is MDHEN and CDR2 is SYDVKM in the germline V gene. This chain's CDR3 is CASRRAGATYEQYF. The DNA for the CDR3 is TGTGCCAGCAGACGAGCGGGGGCAACCTACGAGCAGTACTTC.

This chain joins TRBV4-1 and TRBJ1-1; 8 nucleotides line up with TRBD1. Looked up from germline, CDR1 is MGHRA and CDR2 is YSYEKL. The CDR3 sequence is 15 residues long. Trimming at V came to 4 bases and at J to 2 bases, leaving 6 bases not matched to a gene. CDR3 nucleotide sequence: TGCGCCAGCAGCCGGATCGACAGGGGTAACACTGAAGCTTTCTTT. It codes for CASSRIDRGNTEAFF.

The chain couples TRBV7-2 to TRBJ2-1, with a weak D call TRBD1 (6 bases). CDR1 is SGHTA and CDR2 is FQGNSA in the germline V gene. Trimming cost V 0 bases and J 5 bases, with 14 bases left between them. The CDR3 runs to 16 residues. The CDR3 protein is CASSLAGAFGDNEQFF. The CDR3 DNA follows: TGTGCCAGCAGCTTAGCGGGGGCCTTCGGGGACAATGAGCAGTTCTTC.

The V and J genes are TRBV4-1 and TRBJ2-3, with unresolved D. CDR1 and CDR2 from the germline V gene are MGHRA and YSYEKL. Trimming shortened V by 1 base and J by 3 bases, and 23 bases separated the two germline ends. CDR3 length: 19 amino acids. CDR3 bases: TGCGCCAGCAGCCAAGGTCCACAGCGAGGACGAGCTCGGACAGATACGCAGTATTTT. This codes for CASSQGPQRGRARTDTQYF.

The chain links TRBV7-2 to TRBJ1-2; 8 bases line up with TRBD1. The CDR3 is 14 residues long. The V gene's germline CDR1 is SGHTA and CDR2 FQGNSA. Germline trimming cut 2 bases from V and 7 bases from J; bases unmatched to any gene: 6. CDR3 amino acids: CASSLTPRGLGYTF. CDR3 nucleotides: TGTGCCAGCAGCTTAACCCCCAGGGGGCTTGGCTACACCTTC.

A single count supports this clonotype. This may stem from a read error, because a much larger clone lies one nucleotide away. V gene TRBV13 combines with J gene TRBJ2-1; tentatively, D is TRBD2 (5 bases). V lost 7 bases, J lost 13 bases, and 23 bases lay in between. The length of the CDR3 is 14 residues. From germline, CDR1 is PRHDT and CDR2 FYEKMQ (reference sequence). The CDR3 nucleotides are TGTGCCAGCAATATGAGGACGGTCGGAGGCACCCAGTTCTTC. It translates to CASNMRTVGGTQFF. The full variable domain, in which reference TRBV13 and TRBJ2-1 provide the parts outside the CDR3, is AAGVIQSPRHLIKEKRETATLKCYPIPRHDTVYWYQQGPGQDPQFLISFYEKMQSDKGSIPDRFSAQQFSDYHSELNMSSLELGDSALYFCASNMRTVGGTQFFGPGTRLTVL.

The chain couples TRBV24-1 to TRBJ2-7, with a tentative D call TRBD1 (6 bases). Trimming left V 4 bases short and J 6 bases short, with 15 bases between. CDR1 KGHDR and CDR2 SFDVKD come from the germline V gene. The CDR3 length is 14 residues. This CDR3 is CATSEPRQDGEQYF. The CDR3 DNA sequence: TGTGCCACCAGTGAACCGAGACAGGACGGCGAGCAGTACTTC.

This clonotype was found a few times. The chain couples TRBV11-2 to TRBJ2-5; D is possibly TRBD1 (6 bases). The V end lost 1 base, the J end lost 6 bases, and 9 bases lay between the germline ends. From germline, CDR1 is SGHAT and CDR2 FQNNGV. The CDR3 loop spans 13 amino acids. This CDR3 reads CASSLVRGKTQYF. In DNA form, the CDR3 reads TGTGCCAGCAGCTTAGTTAGGGGGAAGACCCAGTACTTC.

This clonotype was counted ten times or more. V is TRBV6-6 and J is TRBJ2-5; TRBD1 matches at 7 bases. Germline CDR1 reads MNHNY; CDR2 reads SVGAGI (reference sequence). The ends lost 0 bases at V and 5 bases at J; junction bases unmatched: 12. The CDR3 loop spans 17 amino acids. The CDR3 region is CASSYSRRGGAWETQYF. For the CDR3, the DNA is TGTGCCAGCAGTTACTCCCGGAGAGGGGGCGCGTGGGAGACCCAGTACTTC.

This clonotype has only a few counts. The chain couples TRBV7-2 to TRBJ1-1; a weak D match, TRBD1 (5 bases). With 4 bases removed from V and 0 bases from J, the gap between germline ends came to 12 bases. Germline-derived CDR1 and CDR2 are SGHTA and FQGNSA. The CDR3 spans 15 residues. CDR3 loop: CASSSRGVMNTEAFF. The CDR3 DNA reads as TGTGCCAGCAGCTCAAGAGGGGTTATGAACACTGAAGCTTTCTTT.

This clonotype showed up just a few times. The DNA of the CDR3 is TGTGCCAGCAGCGCCGTTGGGGGCACAGATACGCAGTATTTT. Protein: CASSAVGGTDTQYF. V usage is TRBV7-6 and J usage is TRBJ2-3; no reliable D call. CDR1 SGHVS and CDR2 FNYEAQ come from the germline V gene. V gave up 5 bases and J gave up 1 base, with 10 bases separating them. The CDR3 totals 14 residues.

This clonotype was picked up a small number of times. The chain has TRBV7-2 and TRBJ2-5, with D unclear. The length of the CDR3 is 13 residues. CDR1 SGHTA and CDR2 FQGNSA come from the germline V gene. The germline V and J ends were trimmed by 5 bases and 2 bases, with 9 bases remaining between them. CDR3 DNA: TGTGCCAGCAGCCGGACGCAGCAAGAGACCCAGTACTTC. It is translated as CASSRTQQETQYF.

This chain links TRBV6-2 or TRBV6-3 with TRBJ2-3; 7 nucleotides align to TRBD1. Germline V gives CDR1 MNHEY, CDR2 SVGEGT. Trimming at V came to 5 bases and at J to 0 bases, leaving 5 bases not matched to a gene. CDR3 length: 15 residues. DNA for the CDR3: TGTGCCAGCAGTATCCGGGACAGTAGCACAGATACGCAGTATTTT. As protein: CASSIRDSSTDTQYF.

Turning to this clonotype: One junction end does not reproduce the germline sequence, and a read error may be involved. The V call is TRBV20-1, the J call TRBJ2-4; TRBD2 aligns across 7 bases. This CDR3 comprises 14 residues. Germline V CDR1 and CDR2: DFQATT, SNEGSKA (reference sequence). In DNA, the CDR3 is TGCAATGCTGGGGAGGGGAGGGCTAAAAACATTCAGTACTTC. The encoded protein is CNAGEGRAKNIQYF.

The sample holds a few counts of this clonotype. The chain combines TRBV6-1 with TRBJ2-7; no clear D. CDR1 is MNHNS, CDR2 SASEGT, per germline. Trimming pared 6 bases from V and 3 bases from J, leaving 21 bases between. CDR3 length equals 16 residues. CDR3 coding DNA: TGTGCCAGCAGGGCCCGGATGACGGATACCCTCTACGAGCAGTACTTC. It encodes CASRARMTDTLYEQYF.

This clonotype has a handful of counts. This sequence joins TRBV21-1 and TRBJ1-4. TRBV21-1 is a listed pseudogene. The CDR3 has 15 residues. This chain's CDR3 is CASSAAQTTNEKLFF. Here the CDR3 DNA reads TGTGCCAGCAGCGCCGCACAAACAACTAATGAAAAACTGTTTTTT.

The chain has TRBV4-1 and TRBJ2-3; D gene uncertain. The CDR3 runs 17 residues. Trimming removed 0 bases at V and 0 bases at J, with 13 bases between. Germline V gives CDR1 MGHRA, CDR2 YSYEKL. The CDR3 protein is CASSQDYGDSSTDTQYF. The DNA of the CDR3 is TGCGCCAGCAGCCAAGATTATGGGGATTCTAGCACAGATACGCAGTATTTT.

This clonotype has at least ten counts. This chain joins TRBV6-6 and TRBJ2-5, with TRBD2 matching 10 bases. This CDR3 spans 15 amino acids. With V trimmed by 5 bases and J by 3 bases, 6 bases remained unmatched. Germline lookup yields CDR1 MNHNY and CDR2 SVGAGI (reference sequence). CDR3 loop: CASSQRTSGEETQYF. CDR3 nucleotides: TGTGCCAGCAGTCAGAGGACTAGCGGTGAAGAGACCCAGTACTTC.

The J gene is TRBJ2-5, the V gene TRBV29-1; the D is unclear. With 4 bases removed from V and 5 bases from J, the gap between germline ends came to 14 bases. Per germline, CDR1 SQVTM and CDR2 ANQGSEA. The CDR3 runs 13 residues. Written as DNA, the CDR3 is TGCAGCGTTGGTAATGGGGTTGGGGAGACCCAGTACTTC. This gives the protein CSVGNGVGETQYF.

The V call is TRBV4-3, the J call TRBJ2-3; 9 bases are shared with TRBD1. The CDR3 covers 18 residues. Germline lookup yields CDR1 LGHNA and CDR2 YSLEER. Losses at the gene ends were 4 bases for V and 4 bases for J; bases not matched to a gene: 15. The CDR3 sequence: CASSRPRTGARGPDTQYF. DNA of the CDR3: TGCGCCAGCAGCCGACCAAGGACAGGGGCCCGGGGTCCAGATACGCAGTATTTT.

This clonotype has more than one count but fewer than ten. The J gene is TRBJ2-5, the V gene TRBV20-1; the match to TRBD2 covers 12 bases. The J call is uncertain, as TRBJ2-7 better fits the DNA end. This CDR3 has 14 amino acids. From germline, CDR1 is DFQATT and CDR2 SNEGSKA (reference sequence). CDR3 region: CSAQTSGRRVEQYF. The CDR3 nucleotides are TGCAGTGCCCAGACTAGCGGGAGACGGGTCGAGCAGTACTTC.

This clonotype was seen a single time. This chain connects TRBV21-1 to TRBJ2-4. TRBV21-1 is an annotated pseudogene. The CDR3 contains 17 residues. The CDR3 is CASSKEGWAGAKNIQYF. CDR3 in DNA: TGTGCCAGCAGCAAAGAAGGTTGGGCTGGAGCCAAAAACATTCAGTACTTC.

The rearrangement links TRBV7-2 to TRBJ2-1; D not certain. Trimming left V 5 bases short and J 5 bases short, with 10 bases between. Per the germline V gene, CDR1 is SGHTA and CDR2 is FQGNSA. The CDR3 loop spans 13 amino acids. CDR3 sequence reads: CASSPLGNNEQFF. In DNA form, the CDR3 reads TGTGCCAGCAGCCCCCTTGGGAACAATGAGCAGTTCTTC.

This clonotype was seen only once. The chain is built from TRBV24-1 and TRBJ2-3, with 8 bases aligning to TRBD2. The CDR3 spans 14 residues. The germline gives CDR1 KGHDR, CDR2 SFDVKD. With 9 bases clipped from V and 2 bases from J, the junction kept 6 bases outside the gene matches. CDR3 DNA sequence: TGTGCCACCCAGGGCGGGGGGAACACAGATACGCAGTATTTT. Translated: CATQGGGNTDTQYF.

This clonotype was seen only a few times. The chain couples TRBV7-2 to TRBJ2-7; TRBD1 or TRBD2 may be the D gene (5 bases each). The CDR3 is 14 amino acids. The V and J ends lost 7 bases and 0 bases respectively, with 13 bases between them. Germline V gene data show CDR1 as SGHTA and CDR2 as FQGNSA. The CDR3 region is CASTPGAVSYEQYF. CDR3 in DNA: TGTGCCAGCACCCCCGGGGCGGTCTCCTACGAGCAGTACTTC.

This clonotype was detected a few times. The rearrangement links TRBV25-1 to TRBJ2-5; D may be TRBD1 or TRBD2 (6 bases each). Germline CDR1 MGHDK, CDR2 SYGVNS. The CDR3 has 13 amino acids. The germline V and J ends were trimmed by 9 bases and 4 bases, with 15 bases remaining between them. CDR3 sequence (DNA): TGTGCCAGTCAGCTTGGGGGGCGAGAGACCCAGTACTTC. It yields the protein CASQLGGRETQYF.